The next 10 T cell receptor beta chains were all read from a single sample in a study of Ad26.COV2.S vaccination and SARS-CoV-2 variants. TCRdb's copy holds only in-frame clones and misses some; the assay was immunoSEQ multiplex PCR. The sample yields fewer than 400,000 clones, just over 85% seen once. Described treatment: over 15 received Ad26.COV2.S at low or high dose, single or two shots; roughly five received placebo; per-sample allocation not given. Sampling was performed 63 days after the first vaccine or placebo injection. The sample was peripheral blood, taken in a trial of Ad26.COV2.S vaccine versus placebo. The source is a person between 18 and 59 years old who received the Ad26.COV2.S COVID-19 vaccine or a placebo.

This sequence joins TRBV25-1 and TRBJ1-4, with D possibly TRBD1 on 5 matching bases. The CDR3 contains 13 residues. Trimming took 4 bases from V and 5 from J, leaving 8 bases between them. Germline CDR1 MGHDK, CDR2 SYGVNS. CDR3 region: CASSGQPNEKLFF. The CDR3 DNA reads TGTGCCAGCAGTGGACAGCCCAATGAAAAACTGTTTTTT.

The CDR3 region is CASSTRLGDTEAFF. As DNA, the CDR3 is TGTGCCAGCAGCACTAGATTAGGGGACACTGAAGCTTTCTTT. The rearrangement uses TRBV7-2 and TRBJ1-1; weak D call: TRBD1 (5 bases). The CDR3 has 14 residues. The V gene's germline CDR1 is SGHTA and CDR2 FQGNSA. V was cut by 5 bases and J by 3 bases, with 13 bases left in between.

This chain joins TRBV3-1 (or the pseudogene TRBV3-2) and TRBJ1-5, with unresolved D. Trimming removed 2 bases at V and 6 bases at J, with 8 bases between. Per the germline V gene, CDR1 is LGHDT and CDR2 is YNNKEL (reference sequence). This CDR3 has 13 amino acids. The CDR3 DNA sequence: TGTGCCAGCAGCCAATCCTTAGGTCAGCCCCAGCATTTT. This gives the protein CASSQSLGQPQHF.

This clone was observed a few times. The J gene is TRBJ2-5, the V gene TRBV6-1; D tentatively fits TRBD1 or TRBD2 (6 bases each). V gave up 2 bases and J gave up 3 bases, with 19 bases separating them. The CDR3 length is 17 residues. Germline CDR1 is MNHNS and CDR2 is SASEGT. The CDR3 sequence: CASSELGRGQGKETQYF. For the CDR3, the DNA is TGTGCCAGCAGTGAATTGGGCCGGGGGCAGGGGAAAGAGACCCAGTACTTC.

The rearrangement links TRBV4-3 to TRBJ2-3, with 10 bases identical to TRBD2. CDR3 length: 16 amino acids. The V gene's germline CDR1 is LGHNA and CDR2 YSLEER. The ends lost 0 bases at V and 5 bases at J; junction bases unmatched: 5. The CDR3: CASSQESGGAVDTQYF. CDR3 in DNA: TGCGCCAGCAGCCAAGAGAGCGGGGGGGCGGTAGATACGCAGTATTTT.

The rearrangement joins TRBV19 to TRBJ2-4; no definite D call. The CDR3 length is 14 residues. Trimming removed 3 bases at V and 7 bases at J, with 13 bases between. Germline values: CDR1 LNHDA, CDR2 SQIVND (reference sequence). CDR3 sequence: CASSIEVGWNIQYF. The CDR3, as DNA: TGTGCCAGTAGTATTGAGGTTGGCTGGAACATTCAGTACTTC.

V is TRBV6-6 and J is TRBJ2-5; weak D call: TRBD2 (5 bases). V lost 2 bases and J lost 2, with 9 bases in between. The CDR3 extends over 14 amino acids. Per germline, CDR1 MNHNY and CDR2 SVGAGI (reference sequence). Here the CDR3 DNA reads TGTGCCAGCAGTTACGGCGGAGGTCAAGAGACCCAGTACTTC. Its translation: CASSYGGGQETQYF.

The V gene is TRBV7-2, the J gene TRBJ1-1, with D unresolved. Trimming cost V 5 bases and J 10 bases, with 14 bases left between them. The germline V gene encodes CDR1 SGHTA and CDR2 FQGNSA. The CDR3 contains 12 residues. CDR3 amino acids: CASSTDGTRAFF. Here the CDR3 DNA reads TGTGCCAGCAGCACAGATGGCACAAGAGCTTTCTTT.

This rearrangement joins TRBV30 to TRBJ2-2; a weak D match, TRBD1 (5 bases). The CDR3 loop spans 15 amino acids. Per the germline V gene, CDR1 is GTSNPN and CDR2 is SVGIG (reference sequence). Between the trimmed V and J ends, which lost 2 bases and 5 bases, there was a span of 15 bases. CDR3 DNA: TGTGCCTGGAGTCCCCCTATATACAGGACCGGGGAGCTGTTTTTT. Translating it yields CAWSPPIYRTGELFF.

This chain uses TRBV29-1 with TRBJ1-1; 8 nucleotides line up with TRBD1. From germline, CDR1 is SQVTM and CDR2 ANQGSEA. CDR3 length: 13 amino acids. V was pared by 3 bases and J by 5 bases, with 5 bases of the junction left unmatched. CDR3 in DNA: TGCAGCGTTGATGACAGGGGCGGGACTGAAGCTTTCTTT. The encoded protein is CSVDDRGGTEAFF.